The 12 T cell receptor beta chains given below trace back to one sample, sequenced in a study of radiotherapy plus CTLA-4 blockade in lung cancer. Here immunoSEQ multiplex PCR was the method, and the copy in TCRdb shows in-frame clones only, minus some. The repertoire holds fewer than 65,000 clones, with approximately 80% as singletons. The material sequenced was peripheral blood, taken from a patient treated with radiotherapy plus ipilimumab. The origin of the receptors is a human donor with non-small cell lung cancer whose response to radiotherapy plus ipilimumab could not be evaluated.

The chain is built from TRBV30 and TRBJ2-1, with 16 bases that match TRBD2. The CDR3 has 16 amino acids. Germline-derived CDR1 and CDR2 are GTSNPN and SVGIG (reference sequence). V gave up 1 base and J gave up 8 bases; unmatched junction bases: 5. This chain's CDR3 is CAWSAGLAGGPDEQFF. The CDR3 region has the DNA TGTGCCTGGAGTGCGGGACTAGCGGGAGGGCCAGATGAGCAGTTCTTC.

V is TRBV28 and J is TRBJ1-2; 10 bases agree with TRBD1. Germline-derived CDR1 and CDR2 are MDHEN and SYDVKM. The J segment lost 8 bases and the V segment lost 6 bases, leaving 12 bases of the junction unmatched. The CDR3 covers 15 residues. This chain's CDR3 is CASSSDRGQVEGYTF. The CDR3 nucleotides are TGTGCCAGCAGCTCTGACAGGGGGCAGGTTGAAGGCTACACCTTC.

V usage is TRBV4-1 and J usage is TRBJ1-1; 8 nucleotides align to TRBD1. The CDR3 has 15 residues. Trimming removed 0 bases from V and 5 bases from J; junction bases left unmatched: 5. The germline V gene has CDR1 MGHRA and CDR2 YSYEKL. The CDR3 protein is CASSQDRTGWTEAFF. CDR3 bases: TGCGCCAGCAGCCAAGATAGGACAGGGTGGACTGAAGCTTTCTTT.

This clone has a single count. The chain is built from TRBV5-5 and TRBJ2-5; 10 bases line up with TRBD2. CDR1 and CDR2 (germline): SGHKS, YYEKEE (reference sequence). The CDR3 extends over 15 amino acids. The V segment lost 2 bases and the J segment 4 bases; nucleotides outside the gene matches: 5. For the CDR3, the DNA is TGTGCCAGCAGCTTAGGGCTAGCGGGGGTAGAGACCCAGTACTTC. As protein: CASSLGLAGVETQYF.

In this sample, this clone turned up once. Compared with germline, one end of the junction differs, possibly owing to a read error. Additional DNA sequences in this sample encode the identical CDR3. The chain carries TRBV4-1 and TRBJ2-1, with 7 bases that match TRBD2. The CDR3 is 19 residues long. Germline V lookup: CDR1 MGHRA, CDR2 YSYEKL. This chain's CDR3 is CASSQSSGRALSSYNEQFF. The CDR3 DNA reads TGCGCCAGTAGCCAATCCTCAGGGAGGGCTCTTTCCTCCTACAATGAGCAGTTCTTC.

The chain recombines TRBV2 with TRBJ1-5; TRBD1 might be the D (5 bases). Germline V lookup: CDR1 SNHLY, CDR2 FYNNEI. Between the trimmed V and J ends, which lost 5 bases and 4 bases, there was a span of 9 bases. The CDR3 length is 13 residues. The DNA for the CDR3 is TGTGCCAGCAGTCCAGGGAGGAATCAGCCCCAGCATTTT. Its translation: CASSPGRNQPQHF.

The genes are TRBV9 and TRBJ2-3; D is possibly TRBD1 (5 bases). With 6 bases removed from V and 1 base from J, the gap between germline ends came to 27 bases. This CDR3 has 19 residues. Per germline, CDR1 SGDLS and CDR2 YYNGEE. As DNA, the CDR3 is TGTGCCAGCAACACCCCCTTGGGGCCCTCGACATCCGGCACAGATACGCAGTATTTT. This sequence encodes CASNTPLGPSTSGTDTQYF.

This chain joins TRBV2 and TRBJ1-5; 7 positions match TRBD1. V gave up 6 bases and J gave up 6 bases; unmatched junction bases: 8. Germline V gene data show CDR1 as SNHLY and CDR2 as FYNNEI. The CDR3 loop spans 14 amino acids. CDR3 nucleotides: TGTGCCAGCAGGGCGGACAGGCCGGGTCAGCCCCAGCATTTT. It yields the protein CASRADRPGQPQHF.

The chain joins TRBV10-3 to TRBJ2-2; 10 nucleotides line up with TRBD2. The CDR3 totals 12 residues. Looked up from germline, CDR1 is ENHRY and CDR2 is SYGVKD. Losses at the gene ends were 11 bases for V and 6 bases for J; bases not matched to a gene: 3. This CDR3 is CAAGTSAGELFF. The CDR3 DNA follows: TGTGCCGCCGGGACTAGCGCCGGGGAGCTGTTTTTT.

The rearrangement links TRBV13 to TRBJ2-2, with 7 positions matching TRBD2. The germline V gene encodes CDR1 PRHDT and CDR2 FYEKMQ (reference sequence). This CDR3 region has 16 residues. V gave up 2 bases and J gave up 8 bases; unmatched junction bases: 11. This CDR3 reads CASSLSWGRASGELFF. The CDR3 coding sequence is TGTGCCAGCAGCTTATCCTGGGGGAGGGCCTCGGGGGAGCTGTTTTTT.

This chain connects TRBV9 to TRBJ2-5; 8 bases match TRBD2. This CDR3 has 15 residues. From germline, CDR1 is SGDLS and CDR2 YYNGEE. V gave up 2 bases and J gave up 2 bases; unmatched junction bases: 5. The CDR3: CASSVTSVPQETQYF. The CDR3 coding sequence is TGTGCCAGCAGCGTGACTAGCGTGCCGCAAGAGACCCAGTACTTC.

This clone was seen once. The V and J genes are TRBV27 and TRBJ2-1; 10 bases fit TRBD2. Trimming removed 6 bases from V and 8 bases from J; junction bases left unmatched: 4. The germline CDR1 and CDR2 sequences are MNHEY and SMNVEV (reference sequence). The CDR3 runs to 13 residues. The CDR3 bases are TGTGCCAGCAGGCTAGCGGGAGTTCATGAGCAGTTCTTC. It encodes CASRLAGVHEQFF.